This T cell receptor beta chain was captured by sequencing in a study of OX40 agonist ivuxolimab in advanced cancers. Study-wide results and caveats: More expanded clones were seen, on average, in CD8+ T cells than in CD4+. With doses of 0.1 to 3.0 mg/kg, CD4+ and CD8+ blood T cells had undergone clonal expansion by week 6.

Turning to this clone: No antigen is known for it.

Profiled with immunoSEQ multiplex PCR; TCRdb holds only in-frame clones, not every one. The data show 70,000 to 90,000 clones, with about 91% seen just once and about 10% held by the top ten. CDR3 length equals 13 residues. The germline V gene has CDR1 MNHEY and CDR2 SVGAGI. The V gene lost 7 bases and the J gene lost 0 bases, with 9 bases spanning the gap. Sequenced here: CD4+ or CD8+ T cells sorted from blood, sampled in a trial of the OX40 agonist ivuxolimab. This chain uses TRBV6-5 with TRBJ1-1; the D is unclear. The receptor comes from an adult with an advanced solid tumor such as melanoma, head and neck, liver or kidney cancer. The CDR3 nucleotides read TGTGCCAGCAAGTTTTCCGTGAACACTGAAGCTTTCTTT. This translates into CASKFSVNTEAFF.